These 6 T cell receptor beta chains were all obtained from the same sample, sequenced in a study of vaccination and CD4 T cells after COVID-19. The time point here: late sampling 161 to 241 days after vaccination in a few convalescent patients. Stated treatment: roughly 11-day PBMC culture with coronavirus spike peptide pools or control peptides (ViraFEST assay). No antigen has been identified for these receptors. Oncomine TCR Beta short-read sequencing was applied to DNA from cultured CD4+ T cells. TCRdb reprocessed the PCR reads with MiXCR, giving one entry per CDR3 protein. This table has 25,000 to 30,000 distinct CDR3 sequences, 41% appearing once. Here the sequenced sample was CD4+ T cells from blood, cultured in vitro, taken about 7 months after SARS-CoV-2 vaccination. The receptors originated from a human donor who had recovered from COVID-19.

The chain employs TRBV7-9 and TRBJ2-1; TRBD2 is a possible D gene (5 bases). The CDR3 loop spans 17 amino acids. The germline V and J ends were trimmed by 2 bases and 7 bases, with 21 bases remaining between them. Germline CDR1 reads SEHNR; CDR2 reads FQNEAQ (reference sequence). The CDR3 protein is CASSLFGLPENGNEQFF. The CDR3 DNA is TGTGCCAGCAGCTTATTCGGACTGCCGGAGAATGGAAATGAGCAGTTCTTC.

This clonotype came up a few times. The chain combines TRBV4-1 with TRBJ2-7, with D uncertain. The CDR3 extends over 16 amino acids. Germline CDR1 reads MGHRA; CDR2 reads YSYEKL. V was shortened by 1 base and J by 5 bases, with 18 bases between the two germline ends. The CDR3 bases are TGCGCCAGCAGCCAAGTGAATATGGGGTGGGCGGACGAGCAGTACTTC. Translated, it gives CASSQVNMGWADEQYF.

The chain employs TRBV28 and TRBJ1-5, with 7 bases that match TRBD1. Losses at the gene ends were 6 bases for V and 7 bases for J; bases not matched to a gene: 12. Germline V gene lookup returns CDR1 MDHEN and CDR2 SYDVKM. The CDR3 runs to 15 residues. The CDR3 DNA follows: TGTGCCAGCAGGTTACAGGGAAGACAGGGCCAGCCCCAGCATTTT. Amino acid sequence: CASRLQGRQGQPQHF.

This clonotype was observed a few times. The chain links TRBV20-1 to TRBJ2-7; 8 bases are a match to TRBD2. Trimming took 3 bases from V and 2 from J; bases not matched to a gene: 9. CDR1 DFQATT and CDR2 SNEGSKA come from the germline V gene (reference sequence). The CDR3 loop spans 15 amino acids. CDR3: CSARGAGELPYEQYF. The CDR3 DNA reads TGCAGTGCTAGGGGAGCGGGAGAGCTTCCCTACGAGCAGTACTTC.

This chain links TRBV7-3 with TRBJ1-1; D gene ambiguous. V lost 5 bases, J lost 6 bases, and 13 bases lay in between. Germline assignment: CDR1 SGHTA and CDR2 FQGTGA. The CDR3 has 13 amino acids. CDR3 sequence: CASSPNVLSEAFF. In DNA form, the CDR3 reads TGTGCCAGCAGCCCAAACGTCCTTTCTGAAGCTTTCTTT.

V usage is TRBV28 and J usage is TRBJ2-7, with 10 bases identical to TRBD2. This CDR3 region has 15 residues. The ends lost 5 bases at V and 0 bases at J; junction bases unmatched: 4. Germline CDR1 MDHEN, CDR2 SYDVKM. CDR3 coding DNA: TGTGCCAGCAGTCCAACTAGCGGGGACTCCTACGAGCAGTACTTC. Translation gives CASSPTSGDSYEQYF.